Each of the 14 T cell receptor beta chains below was sequenced from the same sample in a study of blood T cell repertoires in COVID-19. The method was immunoSEQ multiplex PCR; TCRdb's version includes in-frame clones alone and lacks a portion of them. The sample has about 170,000 clones, about 87% seen once. What was sequenced was peripheral blood. The receptors shown here come from a man aged 18 to 29 with active or convalescent COVID-19.

This clone appeared once. This rearrangement joins TRBV24-1 to TRBJ2-1, with D perhaps matching TRBD2 (6 bases). Deletions cut 3 bases from V and 2 bases from J, with 16 bases between. Germline-derived CDR1 and CDR2 are KGHDR and SFDVKD. The CDR3 has 17 amino acids. The CDR3 DNA reads TGTGCCACCAGTGATCCGGGCGGGGAAAGAACCTACAATGAGCAGTTCTTC. Its protein product is CATSDPGGERTYNEQFF.

This chain joins TRBV18 and TRBJ2-5; possible D gene TRBD2, 5 bases. The V gene lost 0 bases and the J gene lost 5 bases, with 7 bases spanning the gap. The CDR3 is 13 amino acids. From germline, CDR1 is KGHSH and CDR2 LQKENI. The CDR3 nucleotides read TGTGCCAGCTCACCACCGTCGGGGGAGACCCAGTACTTC. This encodes CASSPPSGETQYF.

The CDR3 coding sequence is TGTGCCAGCAGGGTGACAGACCCTTTCGACTATGGCTACACCTTC. This codes for CASRVTDPFDYGYTF. The genes are TRBV7-9 and TRBJ1-2; D perhaps matches TRBD1 (5 bases). Germline V lookup: CDR1 SEHNR, CDR2 FQNEAQ (reference sequence). Trimming left V 6 bases short and J 3 bases short, with 17 bases between. The CDR3 loop spans 15 amino acids.

The chain has TRBV24-1 and TRBJ2-1, with D maybe TRBD2 (5 bases). Germline-derived CDR1 and CDR2 are KGHDR and SFDVKD. Between the trimmed V and J ends, which lost 4 bases and 0 bases, there was a span of 12 bases. The CDR3 has 16 amino acids. CDR3 residues: CATSDTKGSSYNEQFF. The CDR3 coding sequence is TGTGCCACCAGTGACACAAAAGGGAGCTCCTACAATGAGCAGTTCTTC.

The gene calls are TRBV7-2 and TRBJ1-5; weak D call: TRBD1 (6 bases). The CDR3 covers 14 residues. The germline V gene encodes CDR1 SGHTA and CDR2 FQGNSA. V lost 3 bases and J lost 3, with 9 bases in between. CDR3: CASSFGQYNQPQHF. In nucleotides, the CDR3 is TGTGCCAGCAGCTTCGGACAGTACAATCAGCCCCAGCATTTT.

The genes are TRBV20-1 and TRBJ1-1, with D unresolved. V was clipped by 0 bases and J by 8 bases, with 7 bases between them. There are 11 residues in the CDR3. Germline CDR1 reads DFQATT; CDR2 reads SNEGSKA (reference sequence). The CDR3 bases are TGCAGTGCTAGAGAGAGGGAGGAAGCTTTCTTT. Protein product: CSAREREEAFF.

The chain recombines TRBV3-1 (or the pseudogene TRBV3-2) with TRBJ1-1; 7 bases match TRBD1. V lost 4 bases, J lost 0 bases, and 5 bases stayed unmatched. Germline loops: CDR1 LGHDT, CDR2 YNNKEL (reference sequence). The CDR3 extends over 15 amino acids. CDR3 nucleotide sequence: TGTGCCAGCAGCCTGCGGACAGGTATGAACACTGAAGCTTTCTTT. This gives the protein CASSLRTGMNTEAFF.

The V and J genes are TRBV27 and TRBJ2-1, with 8 bases that match TRBD1. Germline V gives CDR1 MNHEY, CDR2 SMNVEV (reference sequence). The CDR3 length is 15 residues. Trimming cost V 7 bases and J 4 bases; bases outside gene matches: 9. CDR3 bases: TGTGCCAGCACTTCTCGGACAGGGAAGTACAATGAGCAGTTCTTC. It specifies CASTSRTGKYNEQFF.

The CDR3 spells CASSAPPDRVNEQFF. CDR3 sequence (DNA): TGTGCCAGCAGCGCCCCCCCGGACAGGGTGAATGAGCAGTTCTTC. The V call is TRBV9, the J call TRBJ2-1; the match to TRBD1 covers 8 bases. The length of the CDR3 is 15 residues. The ends lost 3 bases at V and 7 bases at J; junction bases unmatched: 9. CDR1 and CDR2 from the germline V gene are SGDLS and YYNGEE. The full variable domain, with the rest looked up from reference TRBV9 and TRBJ2-1, is DSGVTQTPKHLITATGQRVTLRCSPRSGDLSVYWYQQSLDQGLQFLIQYYNGEERAKGNILERFSAQQFPDLHSELNLSSLELGDSALYFCASSAPPDRVNEQFFGPGTRLTVL.

In nucleotides, the CDR3 is TGTGCCAGCAGCCCCACGCCCCCCGCCGGCGAGCAGTACTTC. As protein: CASSPTPPAGEQYF. The chain employs TRBV3-1 (or the pseudogene TRBV3-2) and TRBJ2-7; D gene uncertain. The CDR3 loop spans 14 amino acids. With 4 bases removed from V and 6 bases from J, the gap between germline ends came to 16 bases. Per germline, CDR1 LGHDT and CDR2 YNNKEL (reference sequence).

The chain uses TRBV27 and TRBJ2-2, with 8 bases aligning to TRBD1. The CDR3 is made up of 16 amino acids. The germline CDR1 and CDR2 sequences are MNHEY and SMNVEV (reference sequence). Trimming took 5 bases from V and 3 from J; bases not matched to a gene: 8. CDR3 in DNA: TGTGCCAGCAGTCCCTCGACAGGGGAGTACACCGGGGAGCTGTTTTTT. Residues: CASSPSTGEYTGELFF.

V gene TRBV3-1 (or the pseudogene TRBV3-2) combines with J gene TRBJ2-3; 7 nucleotides match TRBD2. Trimming took 8 bases from V and 2 from J; bases not matched to a gene: 7. CDR1 and CDR2 (germline): LGHDT, YNNKEL (reference sequence). The CDR3 runs 14 residues. CDR3 sequence reads: CASGRAGNTDTQYF. In DNA form, the CDR3 reads TGTGCCAGCGGCCGAGCGGGGAACACAGATACGCAGTATTTT.

The V call is TRBV2, the J call TRBJ2-1; perhaps TRBD2 as D (6 bases). The germline gives CDR1 SNHLY, CDR2 FYNNEI. V gave up 6 bases and J gave up 11 bases, with 14 bases separating them. This CDR3 region has 12 residues. Written as DNA, the CDR3 is TGTGCCAGCAGCCCCGGGAGTGCGAAGCAGTTCTTC. It translates to CASSPGSAKQFF.

V is TRBV5-1 and J is TRBJ2-1, with 7 bases that match TRBD1. Trimming cost V 0 bases and J 8 bases; bases outside gene matches: 11. The CDR3 sequence is 16 residues long. Germline values: CDR1 SGHRS, CDR2 YFSETQ. The CDR3: CASSLARQGMSDEQFF. As DNA, the CDR3 is TGCGCCAGCAGCTTGGCCCGACAGGGTATGTCTGATGAGCAGTTCTTC.